These 9 T cell receptor beta chains came from one sample sequenced in a study of blood T cell repertoires in COVID-19. The repertoire was sequenced with immunoSEQ multiplex PCR; TCRdb's copy has only in-frame clones and lacks some. The top ten hold 25% to 30% of the sample, which has about 120,000 clones, 65% to 90% seen once. Sequenced: peripheral blood. The receptor set was obtained from a woman of 80 years or more with acute or convalescent COVID-19.

This clone was detected once. The chain joins TRBV5-8 to TRBJ1-5; TRBD1 is a possible D gene (6 bases). The CDR3 sequence is 15 residues long. V lost 6 bases, J lost 4 bases, and 17 bases lay in between. The germline CDR1 and CDR2 sequences are SGHTS and YDEGEE. The CDR3 DNA follows: TGTGCCAGCACCCCGTGGGGGGGCTGGAATCAGCCCCAGCATTTT. Translation: CASTPWGGWNQPQHF. Full variable domain (missing parts from reference TRBV5-8 and TRBJ1-5): EAGVTQSPTHLIKTRGQQATLRCSPISGHTSVYWYQQALGLGLQFLLWYDEGEERNRGNFPPRFSGRQFPNYSSELNVNALELEDSALYLCASTPWGGWNQPQHFGDGTRLSIL.

This chain links TRBV7-2 with TRBJ1-2, with D possibly TRBD1 on 6 matching bases. The CDR3 spans 15 residues. Germline CDR1 is SGHTA and CDR2 is FQGNSA. Trimming pared 2 bases from V and 8 bases from J, leaving 18 bases between. The CDR3 nucleotides read TGTGCCAGCAGCTTATTGGCCTCTCAGGGGAGCGGCTACACCTTC. It translates to CASSLLASQGSGYTF. Full variable domain (outside the CDR3, taken from reference TRBV7-2 and TRBJ1-2): GAGVSQSPSNKVTEKGKDVELRCDPISGHTALYWYRQSLGQGLEFLIYFQGNSAPDKSGLPSDRFSAERTGGSVSTLTIQRTQQEDSAVYLCASSLLASQGSGYTFGSGTRLTVV.

The chain couples TRBV5-1 to TRBJ2-2; no firm D call. Germline V CDR1 and CDR2: SGHRS, YFSETQ. Trimming took 0 bases from V and 4 from J, leaving 13 bases between them. The CDR3 runs to 16 residues. CDR3: CASSLAGSVVTGELFF. CDR3 coding DNA: TGCGCCAGCAGCTTGGCCGGCAGCGTGGTCACCGGGGAGCTGTTTTTT.

The chain links TRBV7-9 to TRBJ1-6, with 8 bases that match TRBD1. The CDR3 contains 12 residues. Germline V gene lookup returns CDR1 SEHNR and CDR2 FQNEAQ (reference sequence). V shed 8 bases and J 8 bases; nucleotides not matched to a gene: 2. The CDR3 DNA follows: TGTGCCAGCGGCAGGGGGCATTCACCCCTCCACTTT. This sequence encodes CASGRGHSPLHF.

The chain recombines TRBV7-9 with TRBJ2-7; 7 nucleotides agree with TRBD2. Germline V gene data show CDR1 as SEHNR and CDR2 as FQNEAQ (reference sequence). V shed 5 bases and J 4 bases; nucleotides not matched to a gene: 5. The CDR3 loop spans 13 amino acids. The CDR3 bases are TGTGCCAGCAGCAATGGACTAGTTTACGAGCAGTACTTC. Translated, it gives CASSNGLVYEQYF.

The V call is TRBV5-4, the J call TRBJ1-1; no definite D call. V was trimmed by 4 bases and J by 1 base, leaving 8 bases between them. Germline V gene data show CDR1 as SGHNT and CDR2 as YYREEE (reference sequence). The length of the CDR3 is 13 residues. CDR3 nucleotide sequence: TGTGCCAGCAGCCCCGACAAGAACACTGAAGCTTTCTTT. It translates to CASSPDKNTEAFF.

This clone was counted a single time. The V gene is TRBV7-3, the J gene TRBJ1-2; D is uncertain. Trimming shortened V by 5 bases and J by 2 bases, and 12 bases separated the two germline ends. Germline assignment: CDR1 SGHTA and CDR2 FQGTGA. CDR3 length: 14 residues. The CDR3 DNA sequence: TGTGCCAGCAGCCCTCGGCACGGGAACTATGGCTACACCTTC. This gives the protein CASSPRHGNYGYTF.

This chain links TRBV20-1 with TRBJ2-3; 10 bases fit TRBD1. This CDR3 spans 15 amino acids. Germline trimming cut 5 bases from V and 6 bases from J; bases unmatched to any gene: 11. The V gene's germline CDR1 is DFQATT and CDR2 SNEGSKA (reference sequence). The DNA for the CDR3 is TGCAGTGCTCGTGCCCCCGGACAGGGGGTTGATACGCAGTATTTT. Translating it yields CSARAPGQGVDTQYF.

This chain connects TRBV19 to TRBJ1-5; TRBD1 agrees at 11 bases. Germline-derived CDR1 and CDR2 are LNHDA and SQIVND (reference sequence). After removal of 7 bases from V and 6 bases from J, the junction contained 8 bases not matched to a gene. The CDR3 is made up of 15 amino acids. CDR3 nucleotides: TGTGCCAGTACCGCAGGACAGGGGGCTGGTCAGCCCCAGCATTTT. Translating gives CASTAGQGAGQPQHF.